The 26 T cell receptor beta chains given below trace back to one sample, sequenced in a study of cytotoxic CD8 clonotypes in ibrutinib-treated CLL. Measured with immunoSEQ multiplex PCR; TCRdb has only the in-frame clones, and not every one. The table lists 7,000 or so clones, roughly three quarters of them singletons. Specimen: PBMCs, collected before ibrutinib treatment. Receptors were obtained from a human donor with chronic lymphocytic leukemia.

In this sample, this clone turned up once. The CDR3 sequence is CTSSKLTGTSVSYEQYF. For the CDR3, the DNA is TGCACCAGCAGCAAACTCACCGGGACTAGCGTCTCCTACGAGCAGTACTTC. The rearrangement joins TRBV1 to TRBJ2-7; whether TRBD2, the table's D call, matches the DNA was not checked. TRBV1 is a pseudogene locus. The CDR3 length is 17 residues.

The chain joins TRBV30 to TRBJ2-5, with D tentatively TRBD1 (5 bases). The CDR3 is made up of 14 amino acids. V shed 0 bases and J shed 4 bases, with 12 bases lying between them. Per germline, CDR1 GTSNPN and CDR2 SVGIG (reference sequence). The CDR3 DNA reads as TGTGCCTGGAGTGTAGCAGGGCATCGAGAGACCCAGTACTTC. Its protein is CAWSVAGHRETQYF. Together with reference TRBV30 and TRBJ2-5, the CDR3 gives the full variable domain: SQTIHQWPATLVQPVGSPLSLECTVEGTSNPNLYWYRQAAGRGLQLLFYSVGIGQISSEVPQNLSASRPQDRQFILSSKKLLLSDSGFYLCAWSVAGHRETQYFGPGTRLLVL.

The chain joins TRBV11-2 to TRBJ1-5; 7 bases fit TRBD1. The CDR3 has 14 amino acids. Trimming removed 5 bases from V and 7 bases from J; junction bases left unmatched: 8. From germline, CDR1 is SGHAT and CDR2 FQNNGV. This chain's CDR3 is CASSRTGSGQPQHF. The CDR3 DNA is TGTGCCAGCAGCCGGACAGGTTCTGGGCAGCCCCAGCATTTT.

V usage is TRBV7-3 and J usage is TRBJ2-2; D may be TRBD1 or TRBD2 (5 bases each). The V end was cut by 1 base, the J end by 4 bases, with 13 bases between. CDR1 and CDR2 from the germline V gene are SGHTA and FQGTGA. The CDR3 contains 16 residues. The CDR3 loop reads CASSLMGPSFTGELFF. The DNA of the CDR3 is TGTGCCAGCAGCTTAATGGGGCCTAGCTTCACCGGGGAGCTGTTTTTT.

The chain is built from TRBV6-5 and TRBJ2-6; TRBD1 is a possible D gene (6 bases). Germline lookup yields CDR1 MNHEY and CDR2 SVGAGI. The ends were cut back, 5 bases at V and 4 bases at J, with 12 bases in the middle. CDR3 size: 15 residues. CDR3 in amino acids: CASSPNRAGANVLTF. The CDR3 DNA is TGTGCCAGCAGTCCTAACAGGGCCGGGGCCAACGTCCTGACTTTC.

This clone was seen a few times. This sequence joins TRBV6-1 and TRBJ1-6; D ambiguous. Deletions cut 4 bases from V and 0 bases from J, with 16 bases between. Germline V gives CDR1 MNHNS, CDR2 SASEGT. The CDR3 runs to 18 residues. The CDR3 is CASSAGPHEGSYNSPLHF. The CDR3 region has the DNA TGTGCCAGCAGTGCCGGTCCGCACGAGGGCTCCTATAATTCACCCCTCCACTTT.

This chain links TRBV19 with TRBJ1-4, with D tentatively TRBD1 (5 bases). This CDR3 is built from 15 residues. Between the trimmed V and J ends, which lost 6 bases and 0 bases, there was a span of 11 bases. Germline V lookup: CDR1 LNHDA, CDR2 SQIVND (reference sequence). This chain's CDR3 is CASRPGPTTNEKLFF. The CDR3 DNA follows: TGTGCCAGTAGGCCGGGGCCAACAACTAATGAAAAACTGTTTTTT. Supplemented by reference TRBV19 and TRBJ1-4, the full variable domain reads DGGITQSPKYLFRKEGQNVTLSCEQNLNHDAMYWYRQDPGQGLRLIYYSQIVNDFQKGDIAEGYSVSREKKESFPLTVTSAQKNPTAFYLCASRPGPTTNEKLFFGSGTQLSVL.

The chain employs TRBV6-4 and TRBJ1-5; D remains ambiguous. The V and J ends lost 2 bases and 3 bases respectively, with 17 bases between them. Germline V CDR1 and CDR2: MRHNA, SNTAGT. This CDR3 spans 17 amino acids. The CDR3 loop reads CASSDATRSGDNQPQHF. As DNA, the CDR3 is TGTGCCAGCAGTGACGCCACCCGTAGTGGAGACAATCAGCCCCAGCATTTT.

This rearrangement joins TRBV11-2 to TRBJ1-1; D might be TRBD1 (5 bases). The CDR3 consists of 13 residues. CDR1 and CDR2 from the germline V gene are SGHAT and FQNNGV. V was cut by 4 bases and J by 5 bases, with 11 bases left in between. The CDR3: CASSSGGYTEAFF. The CDR3 bases are TGTGCCAGCAGCTCGGGGGGTTATACTGAAGCTTTCTTT.

V usage is TRBV14 and J usage is TRBJ2-2, with TRBD2 as a possible D gene (5 bases). Germline loops: CDR1 SGHDN, CDR2 FVKESK. CDR3 size: 14 residues. V was pared by 3 bases and J by 1 base, with 6 bases between. Written as DNA, the CDR3 is TGTGCCAGCAGCCAGGACTTGAACACCGGGGAGCTGTTTTTT. Its translation: CASSQDLNTGELFF.

In its sample, this clone was seen a few times. This chain joins TRBV7-9 and TRBJ2-7; possibly TRBD1 for D (6 bases). This CDR3 spans 16 amino acids. CDR1 and CDR2 (germline): SEHNR, FQNEAQ (reference sequence). The germline V and J ends were trimmed by 1 base and 3 bases, with 16 bases remaining between them. For the CDR3, the DNA is TGTGCCAGCAGCTTAGTCGCAACAGGGTCAAGCTACGAGCAGTACTTC. Its translation: CASSLVATGSSYEQYF.

The CDR3 reads CASSYGGSNEKLFF. Written as DNA, the CDR3 is TGTGCCAGCAGTTACGGGGGGTCTAATGAAAAACTGTTTTTT. This chain joins TRBV6-5 and TRBJ1-4, with D possibly TRBD1 on 5 matching bases. This CDR3 region has 14 residues. Trimming pared 2 bases from V and 3 bases from J, leaving 7 bases between. The V gene's germline CDR1 is MNHEY and CDR2 SVGAGI.

This clone has a handful of counts. V and J are TRBV2 and TRBJ1-2; 10 bases are shared with TRBD1. Per the germline V gene, CDR1 is SNHLY and CDR2 is FYNNEI. This CDR3 spans 14 amino acids. Trimming cost V 4 bases and J 3 bases; bases outside gene matches: 2. The CDR3 region is CASSAGTGDYGYTF. The DNA of the CDR3 is TGTGCCAGCAGTGCCGGGACAGGGGACTATGGCTACACCTTC.

The rearrangement links TRBV6-5 to TRBJ1-1; unclear D gene. The V end lost 1 base, the J end lost 8 bases, and 8 bases lay between the germline ends. The V gene's germline CDR1 is MNHEY and CDR2 SVGAGI. The CDR3 is 12 residues long. The CDR3 DNA reads TGTGCCAGCAGTTACTTACGAGGCGAAGCTTTCTTT. It specifies CASSYLRGEAFF.

The rearrangement joins TRBV30 to TRBJ1-1; 9 bases fit TRBD1. The V segment lost 3 bases and the J segment 1 base; nucleotides outside the gene matches: 6. CDR1 is GTSNPN, CDR2 SVGIG, per germline (reference sequence). The CDR3 runs 15 residues. The CDR3 protein is CAWRDPTGGNTEAFF. In DNA form, the CDR3 reads TGTGCCTGGAGGGATCCGACAGGGGGGAACACTGAAGCTTTCTTT.

The CDR3 DNA reads as TGTGCCAGCAGCCCGGAGCTCGGTACGCAGTATTTT. It yields the protein CASSPELGTQYF. The V call is TRBV9, the J call TRBJ2-3; no definite D call. V dropped 4 bases and J dropped 8 bases, with 11 bases sitting between them. The V gene's germline CDR1 is SGDLS and CDR2 YYNGEE. The CDR3 consists of 12 residues.

The rearrangement links TRBV5-1 to TRBJ1-5, with D unclear. CDR1 and CDR2 (germline): SGHRS, YFSETQ. The CDR3 is 17 amino acids. V was shortened by 0 bases and J by 0 bases, with 13 bases between the two germline ends. The CDR3 loop reads CASSLGPSGYSNQPQHF. As DNA, the CDR3 is TGCGCCAGCAGCTTGGGACCTTCGGGGTATAGCAATCAGCCCCAGCATTTT.

This chain joins TRBV11-1 and TRBJ2-2; D is uncertain. The CDR3 has 15 residues. V shed 3 bases and J shed 0 bases, with 8 bases lying between them. Germline V gene data show CDR1 as SGHAT and CDR2 as FQDESV (reference sequence). The CDR3 spells CASSFFTTNTGELFF. CDR3 in DNA: TGTGCCAGCAGCTTCTTCACAACGAACACCGGGGAGCTGTTTTTT.

The gene calls are TRBV30 and TRBJ1-2, with D perhaps matching TRBD1 (5 bases). Per the germline V gene, CDR1 is GTSNPN and CDR2 is SVGIG (reference sequence). The CDR3 extends over 18 amino acids. The V gene lost 5 bases and the J gene lost 5 bases, with 30 bases spanning the gap. The CDR3, as DNA: TGTGCCTGGCGCCCCCGGGGACGAGGGGCCCTCCACTTGTATGGCTACACCTTC. Protein: CAWRPRGRGALHLYGYTF. Filled out from reference TRBV30 and TRBJ1-2, the complete variable domain reads SQTIHQWPATLVQPVGSPLSLECTVEGTSNPNLYWYRQAAGRGLQLLFYSVGIGQISSEVPQNLSASRPQDRQFILSSKKLLLSDSGFYLCAWRPRGRGALHLYGYTFGSGTRLTVV.

The chain uses TRBV27 and TRBJ2-1; 7 bases align to TRBD2. V lost 6 bases to trimming and J lost 0 bases; unmatched junction nucleotides: 8. The CDR3 length is 16 residues. Per germline, CDR1 MNHEY and CDR2 SMNVEV (reference sequence). The CDR3 loop reads CASSVTRGVSYNEQFF. In DNA, the CDR3 is TGTGCCAGCAGCGTAACCCGGGGGGTCTCCTACAATGAGCAGTTCTTC.

CDR3 DNA: TGTGCCCTGAACCCCGGGACTAGCGCCTACAATGAGCAGTTCTTC. Its protein is CALNPGTSAYNEQFF. J is TRBJ2-1 and V is TRBV30; TRBD2 matches 10 bases. The germline CDR1 and CDR2 sequences are GTSNPN and SVGIG (reference sequence). J gave up 2 bases and V 8 bases, and 9 bases lay outside the gene matches. The CDR3 has 15 residues.

V gene TRBV27 combines with J gene TRBJ1-1, with 7 bases fitting TRBD1. In germline, CDR1 is MNHEY, CDR2 SMNVEV (reference sequence). The CDR3 has 14 amino acids. The trim removed 6 bases at V and 5 bases at J, leaving 9 bases unmatched. The CDR3 loop reads CASRLTGMRTEAFF. Here the CDR3 DNA reads TGTGCCAGCAGACTGACAGGGATGAGAACTGAAGCTTTCTTT.

V usage is TRBV29-1 and J usage is TRBJ2-7; no clear D. This CDR3 is 11 amino acids long. Germline V gene lookup returns CDR1 SQVTM and CDR2 ANQGSEA. Trimming left V 4 bases short and J 2 bases short, with 6 bases between. CDR3 protein: CSVVPPYEQYF. The CDR3 DNA reads as TGCAGCGTTGTTCCCCCCTACGAGCAGTACTTC.

The chain joins TRBV28 to TRBJ2-1, with TRBD2 as a possible D gene (5 bases). Germline lookup yields CDR1 MDHEN and CDR2 SYDVKM. This CDR3 has 16 amino acids. V gave up 6 bases and J gave up 0 bases, with 15 bases separating them. CDR3 nucleotides: TGTGCCAGCAGGAAGGACTCCACCTACTCCTACAATGAGCAGTTCTTC. Protein: CASRKDSTYSYNEQFF.

CDR3 sequence reads: CASSLGTVGNEQFF. CDR3 coding DNA: TGTGCCAGCAGCTTAGGGACAGTCGGCAATGAGCAGTTCTTC. V usage is TRBV7-8 and J usage is TRBJ2-1, with TRBD1 as a possible D gene (6 bases). Trimming left V 1 base short and J 6 bases short, with 10 bases between. This CDR3 contains 14 residues. CDR1 is SGHVS and CDR2 is FQNEAQ in the germline V gene.

This chain joins TRBV6-5 and TRBJ1-1; D possibly corresponds to TRBD1 (6 bases). The V and J ends lost 3 bases and 1 base respectively, with 12 bases between them. The germline gives CDR1 MNHEY, CDR2 SVGAGI. The CDR3 is 15 residues long. The DNA of the CDR3 is TGTGCCAGCAGTTATTCAGGGGCCGAGAACACTGAAGCTTTCTTT. It codes for CASSYSGAENTEAFF.